The 8 T cell receptor beta chains in this list originate from one sample, sequenced in a study of blood T cell repertoires in COVID-19. Clones were sequenced by immunoSEQ multiplex PCR, and TCRdb holds only the in-frame ones, with some missing. The sample includes 200,000 to 250,000 clones, 65% to 85% of them seen just once. The sample was peripheral blood. Receptors originate from a human donor in a cohort sampled during active COVID-19.

This chain uses TRBV24-1 with TRBJ1-4; D not resolved. Germline values: CDR1 KGHDR, CDR2 SFDVKD. CDR3 length equals 13 residues. V gave up 1 base and J gave up 12 bases, with 11 bases separating them. CDR3 sequence reads: CATSDFEDRELFF. The CDR3 region has the DNA TGTGCCACCAGTGATTTCGAGGATCGGGAACTGTTTTTT.

The gene calls are TRBV4-1 and TRBJ2-5; D is uncertain. V was trimmed by 0 bases and J by 7 bases, leaving 15 bases between them. CDR1 and CDR2 from the germline V gene are MGHRA and YSYEKL. The CDR3 loop spans 15 amino acids. As DNA, the CDR3 is TGCGCCAGCAGCCAAGATTTTGCCCTCGGCGGGACCCAGTACTTC. It encodes CASSQDFALGGTQYF.

The chain recombines TRBV6-2 or TRBV6-3 with TRBJ2-3; 12 nucleotides align to TRBD2. This CDR3 has 14 amino acids. J lost 6 bases, V lost 6 bases, and 4 bases had no gene match. The V gene's germline CDR1 is MNHEY and CDR2 SVGEGT. Here the CDR3 reads CASSLAGGPDTQYF. The CDR3 DNA is TGTGCCAGCAGCCTAGCGGGGGGGCCGGATACGCAGTATTTT.

The CDR3: CASSQAGMNTEAFF. Written as DNA, the CDR3 is TGTGCCAGCAGCCAAGCAGGCATGAACACTGAAGCTTTCTTT. This sequence joins TRBV4-2 and TRBJ1-1; D is unclear. The germline V gene has CDR1 LGHNA and CDR2 YNFKEQ. V gave up 1 base and J gave up 0 bases, with 6 bases separating them. This CDR3 contains 14 residues.

This clone came up many times. At one boundary the junction diverges from the germline segment, which might be a read error. The CDR3 DNA follows: TGTGCCGTCAGGGGGCGTTTTAACAATGGCTACACCTTC. It yields the protein CAVRGRFNNGYTF. This sequence joins TRBV15 and TRBJ1-2; 8 nucleotides agree with TRBD1. Looked up from germline, CDR1 is LNHNV and CDR2 is YYDKDF (reference sequence). CDR3 size: 13 residues.

This clone was detected a few times. The J gene is TRBJ2-5, the V gene TRBV19; D is unresolved. V shed 1 base and J shed 5 bases, with 8 bases lying between them. The length of the CDR3 is 13 residues. The germline CDR1 and CDR2 sequences are LNHDA and SQIVND (reference sequence). The CDR3 DNA reads as TGTGCCAGTAGTATAGGAACAATTGAGACCCAGTACTTC. Translation gives CASSIGTIETQYF.

The chain uses TRBV20-1 and TRBJ1-1; TRBD1 aligns across 8 bases. The CDR3 covers 14 residues. Trimming cost V 3 bases and J 8 bases; bases outside gene matches: 11. Germline V gene sequence: CDR1 DFQATT, CDR2 SNEGSKA (reference sequence). The CDR3 here is CSASRATGTGEAFF. The CDR3 bases are TGCAGTGCTAGTCGCGCAACAGGGACAGGCGAAGCTTTCTTT.

The gene calls are TRBV21-1 and TRBJ1-2; the table assigns TRBD1, which was not confirmed against the DNA. TRBV21-1 is marked as a pseudogene. The CDR3 runs to 14 residues. For the CDR3, the DNA is TGTGCCAGCAGCAAAACAGGGGGAGACCATGGCTACACCTTC. Translation: CASSKTGGDHGYTF.